Presented here are 21 T cell receptor beta chains from one specimen sequenced in a study of response to subunit inactivated influenza vaccine. TCRdb reprocessed the RT-PCR reads via MiXCR and lists one record per CDR3 protein. The sample holds hundreds of thousands of distinct CDR3 sequences, less than 15% seen once. Sequences were derived from PBMCs from blood, sampled around 15 days before vaccination. These receptors all come from a man aged 45-60 years who received an inactivated influenza vaccine.

This clonotype was recorded many times. The chain joins TRBV5-1 to TRBJ2-3; 7 nucleotides match TRBD1. Germline values: CDR1 SGHRS, CDR2 YFSETQ. The junction had 3 bases not matched to a gene; V was cut back by 5 bases and J by 0 bases. The CDR3 has 14 residues. CDR3 in amino acids: CASRTGQSTDTQYF. As DNA, the CDR3 is TGCGCCAGCAGAACGGGACAGAGCACAGATACGCAGTATTTT.

There are a few counts of this clonotype. The J gene is TRBJ2-5, the V gene TRBV12-3 or TRBV12-4; tentatively, D is TRBD2 (5 bases). V lost 0 bases to trimming and J lost 2 bases, with 16 bases between them. The CDR3 length is 17 residues. CDR3 in amino acids: CASSLAGVPGEQETQYF. DNA of the CDR3: TGTGCCAGCAGTTTAGCTGGAGTCCCCGGGGAACAAGAGACCCAGTACTTC.

In its sample, this clonotype was seen a few times. In DNA form, the CDR3 reads TGCAGTGCTAGGTCCAGGGGGAACACAGATACGCAGTATTTT. It codes for CSARSRGNTDTQYF. The chain recombines TRBV20-1 with TRBJ2-3, with TRBD1 identical over 7 bases. CDR3 length equals 14 residues. V shed 3 bases, J shed 2 bases, and the junction held 5 bases outside the gene matches. Germline V lookup: CDR1 DFQATT, CDR2 SNEGSKA (reference sequence).

This clonotype was recorded at least ten times. The V gene is TRBV12-3 or TRBV12-4, the J gene TRBJ2-2; D possibly uses TRBD1 or TRBD2 (5 bases each). The CDR3 consists of 14 residues. Trimming took off 6 bases at V and 4 bases at J, with 12 bases between the two ends. The CDR3 spells CASRLSGGTGELFF. The CDR3 DNA reads as TGTGCCAGCAGGCTATCTGGGGGCACCGGGGAGCTGTTTTTT.

CDR3 in DNA: TGTGCCAGCAGCCCAGATGCGAACAAGTGGGACAACTATGGCTACACCTTC. This sequence encodes CASSPDANKWDNYGYTF. The chain recombines TRBV7-8 with TRBJ1-2; a weak D match, TRBD1 (5 bases). The CDR3 runs 17 residues. Germline-derived CDR1 and CDR2 are SGHVS and FQNEAQ. V was trimmed by 5 bases and J by 2 bases, leaving 21 bases between them.

This clonotype was detected a few times. The chain combines TRBV7-9 with TRBJ1-1; tentatively, D is TRBD1 (6 bases). The CDR3 extends over 13 amino acids. V lost 5 bases, J lost 5 bases, and 12 bases lay in between. From germline, CDR1 is SEHNR and CDR2 FQNEAQ (reference sequence). The CDR3 bases are TGTGCCAGCAGCGTACAGGGAGGGACTGAAGCTTTCTTT. Translating it yields CASSVQGGTEAFF. The full variable domain, with the rest looked up from reference TRBV7-9 and TRBJ1-1, is DTGVSQNPRHKITKRGQNVTFRCDPISEHNRLYWYRQTLGQGPEFLTYFQNEAQLEKSRLLSDRFSAERPKGSFSTLEIQRTEQGDSAMYLCASSVQGGTEAFFGQGTRLTVV.

This clonotype was found a few times. The chain carries TRBV5-1 and TRBJ1-5, with D hard to call. CDR1 and CDR2 (germline): SGHRS, YFSETQ. The ends were cut back, 4 bases at V and 3 bases at J, with 14 bases in the middle. The CDR3 extends over 15 amino acids. CDR3 region: CASSPLGDPNQPQHF. In nucleotides, the CDR3 is TGCGCCAGCAGCCCCCTCGGGGATCCCAATCAGCCCCAGCATTTT.

This clonotype was counted between two and nine times. V is TRBV11-1 and J is TRBJ2-3, with D unresolved. CDR3 length: 13 amino acids. Germline assignment: CDR1 SGHAT and CDR2 FQDESV (reference sequence). The V gene lost 5 bases and the J gene lost 5 bases, with 11 bases spanning the gap. CDR3 nucleotide sequence: TGTGCCAGCAGCCGATACATTATAGATACGCAGTATTTT. It yields the protein CASSRYIIDTQYF.

This clonotype was seen a few times. CDR3 protein: CASSNVNTEAFF. The CDR3 region has the DNA TGCGCCAGCAGCAATGTGAACACTGAAGCTTTCTTT. The chain links TRBV5-1 to TRBJ1-1; D is unresolved. V gave up 4 bases and J gave up 0 bases, with 4 bases separating them. This CDR3 contains 12 residues. Germline V lookup: CDR1 SGHRS, CDR2 YFSETQ. The full variable domain, rest sourced from reference TRBV5-1 and TRBJ1-1, is KAGVTQTPRYLIKTRGQQVTLSCSPISGHRSVSWYQQTPGQGLQFLFEYFSETQRNKGNFPGRFSGRQFSNSRSEMNVSTLELGDSALYLCASSNVNTEAFFGQGTRLTVV.

The sample holds many counts of this clonotype. The chain uses TRBV20-1 and TRBJ2-7; a possible D gene is TRBD2 (5 bases). This CDR3 spans 14 amino acids. Germline values: CDR1 DFQATT, CDR2 SNEGSKA (reference sequence). Trimming stripped 7 bases from V and 2 bases from J, with 18 bases between. CDR3 protein: CSGGKLAEAYEQYF. Written as DNA, the CDR3 is TGCAGTGGGGGAAAGCTAGCAGAGGCCTACGAGCAGTACTTC.

In its sample, this clonotype was seen a few times. As DNA, the CDR3 is TGTGCCAGCAGCAAGACCGGGACAGGGGGAAGTGGGCAGTACTTC. This codes for CASSKTGTGGSGQYF. This chain joins TRBV11-1 and TRBJ2-7; 11 bases are shared with TRBD1. This CDR3 spans 15 amino acids. Unmatched junction bases numbered 12, after V lost 5 bases and J lost 9 bases. Germline V gene lookup returns CDR1 SGHAT and CDR2 FQDESV (reference sequence).

This clonotype has more than one count but fewer than ten. The chain couples TRBV7-2 to TRBJ2-7; 13 nucleotides line up with TRBD2. The germline CDR1 and CDR2 sequences are SGHTA and FQGNSA. The CDR3 extends over 15 amino acids. V shed 6 bases, J shed 2 bases, and the junction held 4 bases outside the gene matches. In DNA, the CDR3 is TGTGCCAGCAGGTCTACTAGCGGGGGGGCCTACGAGCAGTACTTC. This gives the protein CASRSTSGGAYEQYF.

The chain recombines TRBV10-3 with TRBJ2-2, with D perhaps TRBD1 (5 bases). Deletions cut 8 bases from V and 2 bases from J, with 12 bases between. This CDR3 has 14 residues. Germline assignment: CDR1 ENHRY and CDR2 SYGVKD. The CDR3 DNA follows: TGTGCCATCCGAACAGGCACCAACACCGGGGAGCTGTTTTTT. Translated, it gives CAIRTGTNTGELFF.

This clonotype was detected a few times. The V call is TRBV6-2 or TRBV6-3, the J call TRBJ2-7; 9 bases are shared with TRBD2. The CDR3 is 16 amino acids. CDR1 and CDR2 (germline): MNHEY, SVGEGT. Trimming took 2 bases from V and 0 from J; bases not matched to a gene: 5. The CDR3 DNA is TGTGCCAGCAGTTACAGCCGGACTAGCGCCTCCTACGAGCAGTACTTC. Its translation is CASSYSRTSASYEQYF.

The genes are TRBV12-3 or TRBV12-4 and TRBJ1-1; D may be TRBD1 (5 bases). The CDR3 extends over 16 amino acids. Between the trimmed V and J ends, which lost 3 bases and 0 bases, there was a span of 14 bases. CDR3 nucleotide sequence: TGTGCCAGCAGTTTTCTCACAGGCTTGATGAACACTGAAGCTTTCTTT. Translated, it gives CASSFLTGLMNTEAFF.

The chain links TRBV12-3 or TRBV12-4 to TRBJ1-2; weak D call: TRBD1 (6 bases). The germline V and J ends were trimmed by 6 bases and 4 bases, with 12 bases remaining between them. This CDR3 contains 13 residues. This CDR3 is CASSNDRIYGYTF. In DNA, the CDR3 is TGTGCCAGCAGCAACGACAGGATCTATGGCTACACCTTC.

The sample holds many counts of this clonotype. The chain recombines TRBV12-3 or TRBV12-4 with TRBJ2-1, with D perhaps matching TRBD2 (5 bases). With 6 bases removed from V and 8 bases from J, the gap between germline ends came to 23 bases. The CDR3 spans 16 residues. The CDR3: CASSRRTLMIGDEQFF. The CDR3 DNA reads TGTGCCAGCAGCCGCCGGACCCTGATGATCGGGGATGAGCAGTTCTTC.

This rearrangement joins TRBV27 to TRBJ2-7, with D possibly matching TRBD1 (6 bases). The CDR3 sequence is 14 residues long. V was cut by 6 bases and J by 2 bases, with 14 bases left in between. In germline, CDR1 is MNHEY, CDR2 SMNVEV (reference sequence). The CDR3 spells CASSSDRIAYEQYF. The CDR3 DNA is TGTGCCAGCAGCTCCGACAGGATCGCCTACGAGCAGTACTTC.

The chain has TRBV18 and TRBJ1-2, with unresolved D. Germline values: CDR1 KGHSH, CDR2 LQKENI. Trimming removed 3 bases from V and 0 bases from J, with 8 bases in between. There are 14 residues in the CDR3. The CDR3 sequence is CASSPTPANYGYTF. In DNA form, the CDR3 reads TGTGCCAGCTCACCTACCCCAGCTAACTATGGCTACACCTTC.

This clonotype was seen a few times. The chain couples TRBV20-1 to TRBJ2-7, with D perhaps matching TRBD1 (5 bases). The CDR3 sequence is 11 residues long. Germline values: CDR1 DFQATT, CDR2 SNEGSKA (reference sequence). With 3 bases removed from V and 7 bases from J, the gap between germline ends came to 10 bases. CDR3 coding DNA: TGCAGTGCTAGGCAAAACAGGGAGCAGTACTTC. Translation: CSARQNREQYF.

This chain connects TRBV7-9 to TRBJ2-1; a possible D gene is TRBD1 (6 bases). V was pared by 6 bases and J by 0 bases, with 12 bases between. This CDR3 has 15 amino acids. The germline CDR1 and CDR2 sequences are SEHNR and FQNEAQ (reference sequence). This CDR3 reads CASSRTGSSYNEQFF. CDR3 nucleotide sequence: TGTGCCAGCAGTCGAACAGGGAGCTCCTACAATGAGCAGTTCTTC.